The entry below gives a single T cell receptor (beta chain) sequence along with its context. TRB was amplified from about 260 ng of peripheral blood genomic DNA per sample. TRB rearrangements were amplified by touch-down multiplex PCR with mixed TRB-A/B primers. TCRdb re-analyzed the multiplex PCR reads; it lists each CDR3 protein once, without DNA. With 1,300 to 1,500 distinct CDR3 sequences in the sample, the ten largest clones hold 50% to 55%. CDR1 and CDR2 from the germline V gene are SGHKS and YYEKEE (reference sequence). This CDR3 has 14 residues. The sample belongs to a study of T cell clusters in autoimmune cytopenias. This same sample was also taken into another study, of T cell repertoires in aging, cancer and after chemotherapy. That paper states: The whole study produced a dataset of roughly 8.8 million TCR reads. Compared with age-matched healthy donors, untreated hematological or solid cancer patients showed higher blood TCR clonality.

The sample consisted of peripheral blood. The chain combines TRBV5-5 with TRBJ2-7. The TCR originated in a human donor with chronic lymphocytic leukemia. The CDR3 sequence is CASSQDVQIYEQYF.